The T cell receptor (beta chain) described here comes from a study of T cell repertoires in cytomegalovirus infection (dated by TCRdb to the late 2010s). Regarding the research as a whole: Because public TCR beta signatures pointed to carriage of CMV infection together with the matching HLA type, the HLA type of each donor mattered for the analysis.

CDR1 is given as SQVTM and CDR2 as ANQGSEA, both from the germline V gene. V trim: 7 bases; J trim: 2 bases; unmatched bases: 5. Reading from cysteine to phenylalanine, the CDR3 counts 12 amino acids. This entry keeps only the CDR3 DNA: 36 bases, framed from base 1. Turning to this clonotype: Its antigen has not been determined. Qualities for individual bases were not recorded, and no much larger clone is one base off.

The reads were generated on an Illumina HiSeq 1500. TCRdb reran the public reads through fastp at Q25 and MiXCR, keeping productive beta chains. One record per CDR3 amino acid sequence lists the most common genes and DNA. This sample is represented by about 160,000 distinct CDR3 sequences; under 20% of them were singletons. The ten largest clones add up to approximately 19% of the sample. What the authors observed across the whole study: The ex vivo response was dominated by HLA-C-restricted CMV-specific TCR beta clonotypes, which also provided the single most frequent clonotype in two of eight donors. Cumulative frequency of public TCR beta family members discriminated carriers of CMV infection plus the relevant HLA type in this cohort and an independent roughly 330-donor cohort.

The receptor's source is a human donor in good health (CMV status not recorded). Some clones in this sample may be carry-over from other donors' samples. This sequence uses TRBV29-1 and TRBJ2-7, with TRBD2 identical over 7 junction bases. The sequencing input was CD8+ T cells from PBMCs. The DNA is as follows: TGCAGCGGATCTAGCGGTCCCTACGAGCAGTACTTC. Protein translation: CSGSSGPYEQYF.